This T cell receptor beta chain was recovered during a study of T cell repertoires in cytomegalovirus infection. Across the whole study: Both CMV infection and a matching HLA type were indicated by public TCR beta signatures.

V was pared by 2 bases and J by 5 bases, with 18 bases between. The CDR3 extends over 16 amino acids. Per the germline V gene, CDR1 is MNHNY and CDR2 is SVGAGI (reference sequence). Whole-study findings and limits: Ex vivo responses were dominated by HLA-C-restricted CMV-specific TCR beta clonotypes.

TCRdb reanalysed the reads using MiXCR and keeps one entry per CDR3 protein. The sample has 270,000 or so distinct CDR3 sequences, over 15% seen once. This clonotype was observed at least ten times. Its antigen is not identified. The source material was CD8+ T cells from PBMCs. The chain uses TRBV6-6 and TRBJ1-2, with D tentatively TRBD1 (6 bases). The receptor's source is a human donor in good health (CMV status not recorded). Some clones in this sample may be carry-over from other donors' samples. The CDR3 sequence is CASSYIAAGRGYGYTF. In nucleotides, the CDR3 is TGTGCCAGCAGTTACATTGCGGCAGGGAGGGGGTATGGCTACACCTTC.